These 17 T cell receptor beta chains were all obtained from the same sample, sequenced in a study of cytomegalovirus exposure and HLA in healthy donors. 13 Jbeta primers and 60 Vbeta primers were used for the PCR. Profiling relied on immunoSEQ multiplex PCR, and the TCRdb table lists in-frame clones only, not all of them. The sample lists about 170,000 clones, 70% to 80% occurring once. Sequences were obtained from PBMCs. The receptors were sampled from a woman in her twenties or thirties in good health and CMV-seropositive.

V and J are TRBV5-1 and TRBJ1-5, with TRBD1 matching over 12 bases. Germline lookup yields CDR1 SGHRS and CDR2 YFSETQ. The CDR3 length is 16 residues. The ends lost 3 bases at V and 5 bases at J; junction bases unmatched: 6. In nucleotides, the CDR3 is TGCGCCAGCAGCTGGGGGGACAGGGGGCACGATCAGCCCCAGCATTTT. It yields the protein CASSWGDRGHDQPQHF.

J is TRBJ2-1 and V is TRBV6-6, with 11 nucleotides matching TRBD2. This CDR3 is 16 amino acids long. The V segment lost 8 bases and the J segment 0 bases; nucleotides outside the gene matches: 6. Looked up from germline, CDR1 is MNHNY and CDR2 is SVGAGI (reference sequence). Written as DNA, the CDR3 is TGTGCCAGCGCTGGACTAGCGGGTCCCTCCTACAATGAGCAGTTCTTC. Protein product: CASAGLAGPSYNEQFF.

The CDR3 DNA follows: TGTGCCAGCAGCTTTGCCAGACTAGGCACAGATACGCAGTATTTT. It specifies CASSFARLGTDTQYF. V and J are TRBV7-2 and TRBJ2-3; TRBD2 might be the D (6 bases). There are 15 residues in the CDR3. V was pared by 3 bases and J by 1 base, with 11 bases between. Germline V CDR1 and CDR2: SGHTA, FQGNSA.

The gene calls are TRBV6-6 and TRBJ2-7; D uncertain. The V gene lost 4 bases and the J gene lost 3 bases, with 10 bases spanning the gap. Germline V gene data show CDR1 as MNHNY and CDR2 as SVGAGI (reference sequence). CDR3 size: 13 residues. The CDR3 DNA follows: TGTGCCAGCAGTTCTATTTCCGGCTACGAGCAGTACTTC. Translated, it gives CASSSISGYEQYF.

J is TRBJ2-3 and V is TRBV6-1; 7 positions agree with TRBD1. CDR1 and CDR2 from the germline V gene are MNHNS and SASEGT. This CDR3 has 13 amino acids. The J segment lost 4 bases and the V segment lost 4 bases, leaving 2 bases of the junction unmatched. CDR3 region: CASSGQGPDTQYF. Here the CDR3 DNA reads TGTGCCAGCAGTGGACAGGGCCCAGATACGCAGTATTTT.

The chain joins TRBV11-2 to TRBJ2-1; 10 bases match TRBD2. CDR3 size: 15 residues. The V and J ends lost 1 base and 8 bases, in that order; junction bases with no gene match: 5. Germline CDR1 is SGHAT and CDR2 is FQNNGV. CDR3 in amino acids: CASSLAASGGHEQFF. The CDR3 DNA is TGTGCCAGCAGCTTAGCGGCTAGCGGGGGACATGAGCAGTTCTTC.

The table lists this clone with a few counts. The genes are TRBV30 and TRBJ1-5, with D unclear. The CDR3 totals 13 residues. The V gene's germline CDR1 is GTSNPN and CDR2 SVGIG (reference sequence). Trimming removed 4 bases at V and 4 bases at J, with 11 bases between. The CDR3 spells CAWNAAVNQPQHF. For the CDR3, the DNA is TGTGCCTGGAATGCGGCAGTTAATCAGCCCCAGCATTTT.

This clone was detected a few times. The chain recombines TRBV6-6 with TRBJ1-1, with D perhaps TRBD1 (5 bases). The germline V gene has CDR1 MNHNY and CDR2 SVGAGI (reference sequence). The ends were cut back, 6 bases at V and 1 base at J, with 12 bases in the middle. The CDR3 is made up of 14 amino acids. CDR3 DNA: TGTGCCAGCAGCAGCACCGGGGGGAACACTGAAGCTTTCTTT. It encodes CASSSTGGNTEAFF.

This chain uses TRBV7-9 with TRBJ2-1; 9 positions agree with TRBD1. From germline, CDR1 is SEHNR and CDR2 FQNEAQ (reference sequence). The CDR3 runs 15 residues. The V and J ends lost 4 bases and 4 bases, in that order; junction bases with no gene match: 5. The CDR3 is CASSSMGTGYNEQFF. The DNA for the CDR3 is TGTGCCAGCAGCTCTATGGGGACAGGGTACAATGAGCAGTTCTTC.

The chain employs TRBV6-1 and TRBJ2-1; D not resolved. CDR3 length: 13 amino acids. Trimming shortened V by 6 bases and J by 5 bases, and 11 bases separated the two germline ends. Germline lookup yields CDR1 MNHNS and CDR2 SASEGT. Here the CDR3 DNA reads TGTGCCAGCAGATTTAACCGGGACAATGAGCAGTTCTTC. This gives the protein CASRFNRDNEQFF.

The rearrangement joins TRBV18 to TRBJ2-7, with D possibly matching TRBD2 (5 bases). This CDR3 region has 12 residues. Germline assignment: CDR1 KGHSH and CDR2 LQKENI. Trimming stripped 6 bases from V and 1 base from J, with 7 bases between. The CDR3 DNA is TGTGCCAGCTCTACGGGATCCTACGAGCAGTACTTC. Protein: CASSTGSYEQYF.

The chain combines TRBV4-3 with TRBJ1-2; 7 bases map to TRBD1. CDR3 length equals 17 residues. Trimming cost V 0 bases and J 8 bases; bases outside gene matches: 15. Germline CDR1 LGHNA, CDR2 YSLEER. In DNA, the CDR3 is TGCGCCAGCAGCCAAGATTATAACCCCAGGGGGGAGAGAGGCTACACCTTC. It is translated as CASSQDYNPRGERGYTF.

CDR3 sequence reads: CASSVGVVGHYEQYF. The CDR3 nucleotides read TGTGCCAGCAGCGTAGGGGTTGTAGGACACTACGAGCAGTACTTC. The chain couples TRBV9 to TRBJ2-7; possible D gene TRBD1, 5 bases. This CDR3 spans 15 amino acids. Germline V gene data show CDR1 as SGDLS and CDR2 as YYNGEE. The ends were cut back, 0 bases at V and 3 bases at J, with 13 bases in the middle.

V and J are TRBV19 and TRBJ1-2; 9 bases are shared with TRBD1. Germline V CDR1 and CDR2: LNHDA, SQIVND (reference sequence). The CDR3 has 14 amino acids. V shed 5 bases and J 5 bases; nucleotides not matched to a gene: 6. In DNA form, the CDR3 reads TGTGCCAGTAGTGTTCGGGACAGGGAGTATGGCTACACCTTC. Its translation is CASSVRDREYGYTF.

This clone appeared once. This chain uses TRBV5-5 with TRBJ1-1; TRBD1 matches 7 bases. Germline loops: CDR1 SGHKS, CDR2 YYEKEE (reference sequence). V was clipped by 3 bases and J by 10 bases; unmatched bases: 3. The CDR3 sequence is 11 residues long. CDR3 region: CASSSTGLAFF. For the CDR3, the DNA is TGTGCCAGCAGCTCGACAGGGTTAGCTTTCTTT. Variable domain in full (rest from reference TRBV5-5 and TRBJ1-1): DAGVTQSPTHLIKTRGQQVTLRCSPISGHKSVSWYQQVLGQGPQFIFQYYEKEERGRGNFPDRFSARQFPNYSSELNVNALLLGDSALYLCASSSTGLAFFGQGTRLTVV.

V is TRBV29-1 and J is TRBJ2-1; D is unclear. The CDR3 has 10 amino acids. The V and J ends lost 6 bases and 9 bases respectively, with 9 bases between them. Germline V CDR1 and CDR2: SQVTM, ANQGSEA. The CDR3 spells CSVELTEQFF. The CDR3 nucleotides read TGCAGCGTAGAGCTCACTGAGCAGTTCTTC.

This clone was seen a few times. This chain uses TRBV14 with TRBJ1-1; D is possibly TRBD1 (6 bases). CDR1 and CDR2 (germline): SGHDN, FVKESK. Between the trimmed V and J ends, which lost 0 bases and 7 bases, there was a span of 15 bases. The CDR3 is made up of 15 amino acids. Here the CDR3 reads CASSQDLSGVGEAFF. The CDR3, as DNA: TGTGCCAGCAGCCAAGATCTTTCAGGGGTTGGTGAAGCTTTCTTT.